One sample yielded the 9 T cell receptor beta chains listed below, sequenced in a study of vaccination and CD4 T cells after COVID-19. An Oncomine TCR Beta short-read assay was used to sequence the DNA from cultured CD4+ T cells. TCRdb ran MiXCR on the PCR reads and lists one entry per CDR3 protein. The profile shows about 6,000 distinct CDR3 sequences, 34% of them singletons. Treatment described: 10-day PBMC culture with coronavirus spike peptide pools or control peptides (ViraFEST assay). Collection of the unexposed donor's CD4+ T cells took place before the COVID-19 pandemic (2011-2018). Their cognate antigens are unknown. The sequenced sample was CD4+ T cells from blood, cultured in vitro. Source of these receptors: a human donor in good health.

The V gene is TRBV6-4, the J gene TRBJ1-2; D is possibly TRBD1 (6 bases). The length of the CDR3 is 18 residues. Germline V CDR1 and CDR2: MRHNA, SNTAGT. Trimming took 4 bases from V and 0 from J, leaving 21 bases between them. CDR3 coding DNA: TGTGCCAGCAGTGCGACTCCGGGCAGGGGCAATTCTAACTATGGCTACACCTTC. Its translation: CASSATPGRGNSNYGYTF.

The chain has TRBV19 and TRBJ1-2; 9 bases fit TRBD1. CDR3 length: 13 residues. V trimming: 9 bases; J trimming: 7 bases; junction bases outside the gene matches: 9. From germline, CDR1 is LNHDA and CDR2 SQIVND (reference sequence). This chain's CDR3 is CASTLMGQGGYTF. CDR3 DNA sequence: TGTGCCAGCACTTTAATGGGACAGGGTGGCTACACCTTC.

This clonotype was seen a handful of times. This chain's CDR3 is CASSPGTGVDYEQYF. In nucleotides, the CDR3 is TGTGCCAGCAGCCCTGGGACAGGGGTGGACTACGAGCAGTACTTC. The chain is built from TRBV7-9 and TRBJ2-7; 10 bases agree with TRBD1. Trimming at V came to 5 bases and at J to 3 bases, leaving 7 bases not matched to a gene. The CDR3 is 15 residues long. Looked up from germline, CDR1 is SEHNR and CDR2 is FQNEAQ (reference sequence).

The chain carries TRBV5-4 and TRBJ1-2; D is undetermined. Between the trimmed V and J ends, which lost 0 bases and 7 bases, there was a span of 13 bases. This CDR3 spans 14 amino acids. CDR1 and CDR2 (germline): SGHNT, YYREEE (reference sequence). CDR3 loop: CASSLETVVGGYTF. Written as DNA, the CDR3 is TGTGCCAGCAGCTTGGAAACAGTAGTGGGTGGCTACACCTTC.

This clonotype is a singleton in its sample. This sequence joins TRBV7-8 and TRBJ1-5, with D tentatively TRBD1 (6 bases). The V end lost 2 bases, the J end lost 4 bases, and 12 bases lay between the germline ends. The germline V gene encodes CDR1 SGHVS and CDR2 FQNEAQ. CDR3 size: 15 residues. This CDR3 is CASSLRLQGNQPQHF. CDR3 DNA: TGTGCCAGCAGCTTACGGTTACAGGGTAATCAGCCCCAGCATTTT. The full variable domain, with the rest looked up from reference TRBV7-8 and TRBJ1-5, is GAGVSQSPRYKVAKRGQDVALRCDPISGHVSLFWYQQALGQGPEFLTYFQNEAQLDKSGLPSDRFFAERPEGSVSTLKIQRTQQEDSAVYLCASSLRLQGNQPQHFGDGTRLSIL.

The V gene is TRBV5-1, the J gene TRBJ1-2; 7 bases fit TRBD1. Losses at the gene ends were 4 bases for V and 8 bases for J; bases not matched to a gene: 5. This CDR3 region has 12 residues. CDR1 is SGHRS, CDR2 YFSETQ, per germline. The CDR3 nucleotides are TGCGCCAGCAGCCCCGACAGGGAAGGCTACACCTTC. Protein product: CASSPDREGYTF.

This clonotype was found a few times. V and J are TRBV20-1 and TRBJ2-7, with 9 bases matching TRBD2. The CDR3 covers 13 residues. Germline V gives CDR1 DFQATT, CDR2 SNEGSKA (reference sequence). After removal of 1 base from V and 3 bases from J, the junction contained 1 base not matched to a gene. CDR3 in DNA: TGCAGTGCTAGAGTACTAGCGGGCTACGAGCAGTACTTC. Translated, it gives CSARVLAGYEQYF.

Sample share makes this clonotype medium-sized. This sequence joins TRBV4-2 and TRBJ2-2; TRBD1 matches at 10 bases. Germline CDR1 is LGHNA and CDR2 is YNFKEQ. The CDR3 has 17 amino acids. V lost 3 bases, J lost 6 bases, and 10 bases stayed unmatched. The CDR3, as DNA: TGTGCCAGCAGCCAGGATCCTGACAGGGGGCGCGCCGGGGAGCTGTTTTTT. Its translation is CASSQDPDRGRAGELFF.

Here the CDR3 DNA reads TGCAGTGCTAGTTCGGACAGGGAAGGCTACACCTTC. Translating it yields CSASSDREGYTF. V usage is TRBV20-1 and J usage is TRBJ1-2; TRBD1 agrees at 8 bases. The CDR3 runs 12 residues. Per the germline V gene, CDR1 is DFQATT and CDR2 is SNEGSKA (reference sequence). The ends lost 3 bases at V and 8 bases at J; junction bases unmatched: 5.